The 27 T cell receptor beta chains below all came from one sample that was sequenced in a study of control samples from healthy donors and cancer patients. The protocol was immunoSEQ multiplex PCR, while the TCRdb copy is restricted to in-frame clones and leaves out a portion. The sample contains about 150,000 clones, around 90% of which appear only once. The sequencing input was blood. Source of these receptors: a man younger than 40 in good health.

The table lists this clone with a count of one. The chain links TRBV24-1 to TRBJ1-6, with D unresolved. With 5 bases removed from V and 1 base from J, the gap between germline ends came to 11 bases. The CDR3 sequence is 16 residues long. From germline, CDR1 is KGHDR and CDR2 SFDVKD. The CDR3 protein is CATSVDTLSYNSPLHF. CDR3 bases: TGTGCCACCAGTGTCGACACATTGTCCTATAATTCACCCCTCCACTTT.

This chain connects TRBV6-5 to TRBJ1-6; D is ambiguous. With 0 bases removed from V and 7 bases from J, the gap between germline ends came to 10 bases. The V gene's germline CDR1 is MNHEY and CDR2 SVGAGI. The CDR3 loop spans 15 amino acids. CDR3 in DNA: TGTGCCAGCAGTTACTCGATTCCGGGAAATTCACCCCTCCACTTT. Its protein is CASSYSIPGNSPLHF.

V gene TRBV7-9 combines with J gene TRBJ1-5; the D gene is possibly TRBD1 (6 bases). The CDR3 consists of 18 residues. Trimming pared 0 bases from V and 1 base from J, leaving 16 bases between. Germline values: CDR1 SEHNR, CDR2 FQNEAQ (reference sequence). CDR3 region: CASSLAPGGAGSNQPQHF. The DNA of the CDR3 is TGTGCCAGCAGCTTAGCCCCGGGGGGGGCGGGGAGCAATCAGCCCCAGCATTTT.

The CDR3 is CASTKGTFTEAFF. In DNA form, the CDR3 reads TGTGCCAGCACTAAAGGGACCTTCACTGAAGCTTTCTTT. The V call is TRBV6-5, the J call TRBJ1-1, with D maybe TRBD1 (5 bases). The CDR3 totals 13 residues. The germline CDR1 and CDR2 sequences are MNHEY and SVGAGI. V was clipped by 7 bases and J by 4 bases, with 13 bases between them.

The genes are TRBV27 and TRBJ2-3, with D maybe TRBD1 (6 bases). Trimming took 3 bases from V and 7 from J, leaving 17 bases between them. The CDR3 is 15 amino acids. In germline, CDR1 is MNHEY, CDR2 SMNVEV (reference sequence). Written as DNA, the CDR3 is TGTGCCAGCAGTTTGTCTTGGACAGTACAAAATACGCAGTATTTT. It specifies CASSLSWTVQNTQYF.

The CDR3 DNA follows: TGTGCCAGCAGCTTGGGAGCGGGGGGCCTCGAGCAGTTCTTC. It yields the protein CASSLGAGGLEQFF. The chain carries TRBV5-6 and TRBJ2-1; TRBD2 matches at 9 bases. CDR1 SGHDT and CDR2 YYEEEE come from the germline V gene. The CDR3 sequence is 14 residues long. The J segment lost 10 bases and the V segment lost 0 bases, leaving 5 bases of the junction unmatched.

The table lists this clone with a count of one. The CDR3 loop reads CASSLGSSGLEQYF. CDR3 DNA sequence: TGTGCCAGCAGCTTAGGTTCGAGCGGGCTCGAGCAGTACTTC. The V and J genes are TRBV11-3 and TRBJ2-7, with D perhaps TRBD2 (6 bases). The ends were cut back, 1 base at V and 6 bases at J, with 13 bases in the middle. Germline CDR1 and CDR2: SGHNT and YENEEA. The CDR3 extends over 14 amino acids.

The V and J genes are TRBV6-2 or TRBV6-3 and TRBJ2-7; TRBD2 matches 9 bases. This CDR3 region has 14 residues. Germline lookup yields CDR1 MNHEY and CDR2 SVGEGT. Trimming at V came to 5 bases and at J to 6 bases, leaving 8 bases not matched to a gene. The CDR3 DNA reads TGTGCCAGCAGTCACGGGGCAGCGGGGGGCGAGCAGTACTTC. Its protein is CASSHGAAGGEQYF.

V and J are TRBV25-1 and TRBJ1-1; D is unclear. From germline, CDR1 is MGHDK and CDR2 SYGVNS. V gave up 0 bases and J gave up 0 bases, with 8 bases separating them. The CDR3 extends over 15 amino acids. CDR3 loop: CASSEYPEVNTEAFF. CDR3 sequence (DNA): TGTGCCAGCAGTGAATATCCAGAAGTGAACACTGAAGCTTTCTTT.

The DNA of the CDR3 is TGTGCCACCAGTGCCGGGGAGGGGCCTAATTCACCCCTCCACTTT. This translates into CATSAGEGPNSPLHF. The gene calls are TRBV24-1 and TRBJ1-6; weak D call: TRBD1 (5 bases). CDR3 size: 15 residues. Trimming left V 5 bases short and J 6 bases short, with 13 bases between. CDR1 KGHDR and CDR2 SFDVKD come from the germline V gene.

This chain uses TRBV11-3 with TRBJ2-5, with 8 bases that match TRBD1. CDR3 length: 16 amino acids. The junction had 7 bases not matched to a gene; V was cut back by 1 base and J by 3 bases. Per germline, CDR1 SGHNT and CDR2 YENEEA. CDR3 residues: CASSLGQGAVEETQYF. In nucleotides, the CDR3 is TGTGCCAGCAGCTTAGGGCAGGGGGCTGTCGAAGAGACCCAGTACTTC. The full variable domain, its missing parts supplied by reference TRBV11-3 and TRBJ2-5, is EAGVVQSPRYKIIEKKQPVAFWCNPISGHNTLYWYLQNLGQGPELLIRYENEEAVDDSQLPKDRFSAERLKGVDSTLKIQPAELGDSAVYLCASSLGQGAVEETQYFGPGTRLLVL.

The chain employs TRBV7-9 and TRBJ1-5; TRBD1 matches 9 bases. Germline V CDR1 and CDR2: SEHNR, FQNEAQ (reference sequence). V gave up 4 bases and J gave up 2 bases; unmatched junction bases: 3. The CDR3 length is 15 residues. CDR3 loop: CASSWGTGRNQPQHF. CDR3 sequence (DNA): TGTGCCAGCAGCTGGGGGACAGGGCGCAATCAGCCCCAGCATTTT. The entire variable domain, with the rest obtained from reference TRBV7-9 and TRBJ1-5, is as follows: DTGVSQNPRHKITKRGQNVTFRCDPISEHNRLYWYRQTLGQGPEFLTYFQNEAQLEKSRLLSDRFSAERPKGSFSTLEIQRTEQGDSAMYLCASSWGTGRNQPQHFGDGTRLSIL.

This clone was found many times. The CDR3 nucleotides read TGCGCCAGCAGCCCCCGGGACAGAAACCAGCCCCAGCATTTT. It translates to CASSPRDRNQPQHF. The chain couples TRBV5-1 to TRBJ1-5; TRBD1 aligns across 7 bases. The ends lost 4 bases at V and 7 bases at J; junction bases unmatched: 8. This CDR3 is 14 amino acids long. Germline values: CDR1 SGHRS, CDR2 YFSETQ.

V is TRBV27 and J is TRBJ2-7, with D perhaps assigned TRBD1 or TRBD2 (6 bases each). V gave up 6 bases and J gave up 6 bases, with 24 bases separating them. Germline CDR1 reads MNHEY; CDR2 reads SMNVEV (reference sequence). The CDR3 loop spans 16 amino acids. CDR3: CASSSLGMGGRGEQYF. The DNA for the CDR3 is TGTGCCAGCAGCAGCTTAGGCATGGGGGGCCGAGGCGAGCAGTACTTC.

The V and J genes are TRBV10-3 and TRBJ2-3, with TRBD1 identical over 11 bases. The CDR3 is made up of 16 amino acids. V lost 3 bases to trimming and J lost 6 bases; unmatched junction nucleotides: 8. Germline V lookup: CDR1 ENHRY, CDR2 SYGVKD. The CDR3: CAISDPGTGGLDTQYF. CDR3 nucleotides: TGTGCCATCAGTGACCCTGGGACAGGGGGATTGGATACGCAGTATTTT.

The chain couples TRBV27 to TRBJ2-1; D is perhaps TRBD1 (7 bases). The CDR3 spans 16 residues. V lost 5 bases and J 4 bases, leaving 18 bases between the germline ends. Germline-derived CDR1 and CDR2 are MNHEY and SMNVEV (reference sequence). For the CDR3, the DNA is TGTGCCAGCAGTCCTCTCTCGGGGGACAGATACAATGAGCAGTTCTTC. Protein sequence: CASSPLSGDRYNEQFF.

The chain combines TRBV19 with TRBJ1-2; D is undetermined. This CDR3 spans 14 amino acids. Germline V gene data show CDR1 as LNHDA and CDR2 as SQIVND (reference sequence). The ends were cut back, 2 bases at V and 4 bases at J, with 11 bases in the middle. CDR3 DNA: TGTGCCAGTAGTATATTGCGACCAGGCTATGGCTACACCTTC. This sequence encodes CASSILRPGYGYTF.

The chain has TRBV7-2 and TRBJ2-3; 9 bases line up with TRBD2. The CDR3 consists of 19 residues. CDR1 SGHTA and CDR2 FQGNSA come from the germline V gene. Germline trimming cut 2 bases from V and 3 bases from J; bases unmatched to any gene: 15. Here the CDR3 DNA reads TGTGCCAGCAGCTTAAGGTCCCCACGGAGCGGGGGGATTACAGATACGCAGTATTTT. It is translated as CASSLRSPRSGGITDTQYF.

This sequence joins TRBV7-2 and TRBJ2-5; D is possibly TRBD1 or TRBD2 (5 bases each). There are 14 residues in the CDR3. Germline V CDR1 and CDR2: SGHTA, FQGNSA. Trimming took 4 bases from V and 3 from J, leaving 12 bases between them. The CDR3, as DNA: TGTGCCAGCAGCTGGGTCGGGGCTGAAGAGACCCAGTACTTC. Its protein product is CASSWVGAEETQYF.

The chain has TRBV5-4 and TRBJ1-2; possibly TRBD1 for D (5 bases). CDR1 is SGHNT, CDR2 YYREEE, per germline (reference sequence). The CDR3 is 15 residues long. V lost 5 bases, J lost 0 bases, and 14 bases lay in between. CDR3 region: CASSGQGWANYGYTF. In DNA form, the CDR3 reads TGTGCCAGCAGTGGGCAGGGATGGGCTAACTATGGCTACACCTTC. Full variable domain (outside the CDR3, taken from reference TRBV5-4 and TRBJ1-2): ETGVTQSPTHLIKTRGQQVTLRCSSQSGHNTVSWYQQALGQGPQFIFQYYREEENGRGNFPPRFSGLQFPNYSSELNVNALELDDSALYLCASSGQGWANYGYTFGSGTRLTVV.

The CDR3 loop reads CASSSPAGELFF. The CDR3 coding sequence is TGTGCCAGCAGCTCACCGGCCGGGGAGCTGTTTTTT. The chain links TRBV7-3 to TRBJ2-2; D uncertain. The ends were cut back, 4 bases at V and 6 bases at J, with 6 bases in the middle. The germline V gene has CDR1 SGHTA and CDR2 FQGTGA. This CDR3 region has 12 residues.

The J gene is TRBJ1-1, the V gene TRBV19; D not resolved. V was trimmed by 5 bases and J by 5 bases, leaving 15 bases between them. Per the germline V gene, CDR1 is LNHDA and CDR2 is SQIVND (reference sequence). This CDR3 is 14 amino acids long. The CDR3 DNA reads TGTGCCAGTAGTGTCAATTCGGGGTTTACTGAAGCTTTCTTT. This translates into CASSVNSGFTEAFF.

This clone appeared a single time. V gene TRBV25-1 combines with J gene TRBJ1-1; D not certain. This CDR3 region has 12 residues. CDR1 MGHDK and CDR2 SYGVNS come from the germline V gene. V was shortened by 2 bases and J by 10 bases, with 11 bases between the two germline ends. The CDR3 here is CASSEGQLGAFF. The CDR3 nucleotides read TGTGCCAGCAGTGAAGGTCAGTTGGGAGCTTTCTTT.

V is TRBV7-2 and J is TRBJ1-6; no reliable D call. The CDR3 consists of 15 residues. Germline-derived CDR1 and CDR2 are SGHTA and FQGNSA. The V and J ends lost 3 bases and 11 bases respectively, with 17 bases between them. The CDR3 region is CASSLDRTVDPPLHF. CDR3 DNA: TGTGCCAGCAGCTTGGACCGGACGGTGGATCCACCCCTCCACTTT. Filled out from reference TRBV7-2 and TRBJ1-6, the complete variable domain reads GAGVSQSPSNKVTEKGKDVELRCDPISGHTALYWYRQSLGQGLEFLIYFQGNSAPDKSGLPSDRFSAERTGGSVSTLTIQRTQQEDSAVYLCASSLDRTVDPPLHFGNGTRLTVT.

V usage is TRBV10-3 and J usage is TRBJ2-3; no clear D gene. The CDR3 is 12 residues long. Germline V lookup: CDR1 ENHRY, CDR2 SYGVKD. The V end lost 3 bases, the J end lost 6 bases, and 7 bases lay between the germline ends. CDR3 sequence: CAISEIADTQYF. CDR3 nucleotide sequence: TGTGCCATCAGTGAAATAGCCGATACGCAGTATTTT.

This chain joins TRBV21-1 and TRBJ2-4. TRBV21-1 is designated a pseudogene. This CDR3 spans 15 amino acids. The CDR3 bases are TGTGCCAGCAGCGAGCCGTGGGCGGCGAAAAACATTCAGTACTTC. This sequence encodes CASSEPWAAKNIQYF.

The V and J genes are TRBV24-1 and TRBJ2-7; TRBD1 agrees at 7 bases. J lost 5 bases, V lost 3 bases, and 6 bases had no gene match. CDR1 and CDR2 (germline): KGHDR, SFDVKD. The CDR3 is 14 residues long. This CDR3 reads CATSDDRAGDEQYF. As DNA, the CDR3 is TGTGCCACCAGTGATGACAGGGCCGGGGACGAGCAGTACTTC.